Listed below are T cell receptor beta chains from one sample, sequenced in a study of CD8 T cells in ankylosing spondylitis. TCRdb processed the 5' RACE reads anew with MiXCR; each CDR3 protein has one entry. The sample carries about 250,000 distinct CDR3 sequences, roughly 25% recorded once. Sequencing was done on a sample of blood, either unsorted or a sorted T cell fraction (not recorded which). The receptors shown here come from a male donor with ankylosing spondylitis or in good health (not recorded which). CDR3s include the opening cysteine and the closing phenylalanine or tryptophan. The order of the fields is V gene, D gene, clone size, J gene, CDR3 protein, CDR3 DNA. The D gene is left open where the match is weak. A row's size may be missing; if present it is once, few, many or a size class.

TRBV9	-	-	TRBJ2-5	CASSVVGQETQYF	TGTGCCAGCAGCGTAGTGGGGCAAGAGACCCAGTACTTC
TRBV7-9	TRBD1	few	TRBJ2-1	CASEGASDEQFF	TGTGCCAGTGAGGGGGCTTCGGATGAGCAGTTCTTC
TRBV5-5	-	-	TRBJ2-1	CASSLASSSYNEQFF	TGTGCCAGCAGCTTGGCCAGTAGCAGCTACAATGAGCAGTTCTTC
TRBV3-1	TRBD2	-	TRBJ2-3	CASSLLAGTQYF	TGTGCCAGCAGCCTACTAGCGGGTACGCAGTATTTT
TRBV15	TRBD2	many	TRBJ2-5	CATSRDSGGTRTQYF	TGTGCCACCAGCAGAGATAGCGGGGGAACGAGGACCCAGTACTTC
TRBV18	-	many	TRBJ2-4	CASSPATARAKNIQYF	TGTGCCAGCTCACCAGCGACAGCGAGGGCCAAAAACATTCAGTACTTC
TRBV29-1	-	few	TRBJ2-1	CSVEDRGQNFNEQFF	TGCAGCGTTGAAGACAGAGGACAGAATTTTAATGAGCAGTTCTTC
TRBV20-1	TRBD2	-	TRBJ2-4	CSASGGGRAKNIQYF	TGCAGTGCTAGCGGCGGGGGGCGAGCCAAAAACATTCAGTACTTC
TRBV5-1	-	many	TRBJ1-1	CASSLDGHWNTEAFF	TGCGCCAGCAGCTTGGATGGACATTGGAACACTGAAGCTTTCTTT
TRBV20-1	-	many	TRBJ2-1	CSASYRGGASYNEQFF	TGCAGTGCTAGTTACCGTGGGGGGGCCTCCTACAATGAGCAGTTCTTC
TRBV20-1	TRBD2	-	TRBJ2-5	CSAGSSGWYQETQYF	TGCAGTGCGGGTTCTAGCGGATGGTACCAAGAGACCCAGTACTTC
TRBV5-1	-	many	TRBJ2-2	CASSLAGPPGELFF	TGCGCCAGCAGCTTGGCGGGCCCGCCCGGGGAGCTGTTTTTT
TRBV30	-	few	TRBJ1-2	CASSAGHTNYGYTF	TGTGCCTCGAGTGCAGGCCACACTAACTATGGCTACACCTTC
TRBV2	-	few	TRBJ2-5	CASKYQETQYF	TGTGCCAGCAAATACCAAGAGACCCAGTACTTC
TRBV20-1	-	-	TRBJ2-5	CSVRTEKGVQETQYF	TGCAGTGTACGAACCGAGAAAGGGGTTCAAGAGACCCAGTACTTC
TRBV12-3/TRBV12-4	-	-	TRBJ1-2	CASTKIGVSFGYTF	TGTGCCAGCACCAAGATCGGGGTCTCTTTCGGCTACACCTTC
TRBV6-6	-	-	TRBJ2-2	CASTVLNTGELFF	TGTGCCAGCACGGTCCTCAACACCGGGGAGCTGTTTTTT
TRBV20-1	TRBD1	-	TRBJ2-7	CSNRTGQGIYEQYF	TGCAGTAACAGAACGGGACAGGGGATCTACGAGCAGTACTTC
TRBV6-5	-	-	TRBJ1-4	CASSYEAASNEKLFF	TGTGCCAGCAGTTACGAGGCAGCCTCCAATGAAAAACTGTTTTTT
TRBV6-1	TRBD2	-	TRBJ2-3	CASSETSGGPSSTDTQYF	TGTGCCAGCAGTGAGACTAGCGGGGGGCCGAGTAGCACAGATACGCAGTATTTT
TRBV7-9	-	many	TRBJ1-4	CASNREWGEKLFF	TGTGCCAGTAACAGGGAGTGGGGTGAAAAACTGTTTTTT
TRBV4-2	-	many	TRBJ1-2	CASSRVDGVGYTF	TGTGCCAGCAGCCGCGTAGACGGGGTCGGCTACACCTTC
TRBV10-3	-	many	TRBJ2-1	CAISDGEGNEQFF	TGTGCCATCAGTGATGGGGAAGGAAATGAGCAGTTCTTC
TRBV11-2	-	-	TRBJ1-6	CASSLPPSGLHF	TGTGCCAGCAGCTTACCACCCTCGGGCCTCCACTTT
TRBV20-1	TRBD1	-	TRBJ2-7	CSAKGTGVPLAYEQYF	TGCAGTGCTAAAGGGACAGGGGTCCCTCTGGCCTACGAGCAGTACTTC
TRBV7-2	-	few	TRBJ2-2	CASSPGPFGELFF	TGTGCCAGCAGCCCGGGTCCTTTCGGGGAGCTGTTTTTT
TRBV15	-	-	TRBJ2-7	CATSRAGRRTYEQYF	TGTGCCACCAGCAGAGCCGGGAGAAGGACCTACGAGCAGTACTTC